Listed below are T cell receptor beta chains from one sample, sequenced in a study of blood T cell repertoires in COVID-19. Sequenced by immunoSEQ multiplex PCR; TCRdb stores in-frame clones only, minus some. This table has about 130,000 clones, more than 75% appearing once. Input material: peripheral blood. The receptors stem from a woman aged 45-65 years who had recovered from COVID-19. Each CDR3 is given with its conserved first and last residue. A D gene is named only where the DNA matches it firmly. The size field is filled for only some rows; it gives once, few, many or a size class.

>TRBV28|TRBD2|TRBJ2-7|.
TGTGCCAGCAGCCCCCCCCGGGACGGGAGGTACGAGCAGTACTTC
CASSPPRDGRYEQYF
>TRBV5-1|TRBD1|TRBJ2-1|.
TGCGCCAGCAGCGCGCTCGGACAGGGCGCGGGGAATGAGCAGTTCTTC
CASSALGQGAGNEQFF
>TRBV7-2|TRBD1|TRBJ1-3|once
TGTGCCAGCAGCCCGAAGGGGGCCGCCTCTGGAAACACCATATATTTT
CASSPKGAASGNTIYF
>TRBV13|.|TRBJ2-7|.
TGTGCCAGCCTATATCGGGAGAGGTCTTACGAGCAGTACTTC
CASLYRERSYEQYF
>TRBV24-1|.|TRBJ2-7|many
TGTGCCACCAGTGAGAACGATCGGGAGTACTTC
CATSENDREYF
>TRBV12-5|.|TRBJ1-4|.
TGTGCTAGTGGTTTGGGCGACAGAGCAACTAATGAAAAACTGTTTTTT
CASGLGDRATNEKLFF
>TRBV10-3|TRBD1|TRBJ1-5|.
TGTGCCATCAGCAACCCGGGACAGGGAAATCAGCCCCAGCATTTT
CAISNPGQGNQPQHF
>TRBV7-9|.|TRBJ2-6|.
TGTGCCAGCAGCTTCTCCTTCGGTGCCAACTCTGGGGCCAACGTCCTGACTTTC
CASSFSFGANSGANVLTF
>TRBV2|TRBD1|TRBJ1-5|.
TGTGCCAGCAGTGGGTTGGGACAGGGTAGCAATCAGCCCCAGCATTTT
CASSGLGQGSNQPQHF
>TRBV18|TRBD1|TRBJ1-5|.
TGTGCCAGCTCGGACAGGGGGCCCGGCAATCAGCCCCAGCATTTT
CASSDRGPGNQPQHF
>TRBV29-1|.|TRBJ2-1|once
TGCAGCGTTGAGATTGGAGGTCCCGAGCAGTTCTTC
CSVEIGGPEQFF
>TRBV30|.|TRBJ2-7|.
TGTGCCTGGAGTGTACAACAGGGTTTCCACGAGCAGTACTTC
CAWSVQQGFHEQYF
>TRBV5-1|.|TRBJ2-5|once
TGCGCCAGCAGCCCCGACAGAAAACAATGGGAGACCCAGTACTTC
CASSPDRKQWETQYF
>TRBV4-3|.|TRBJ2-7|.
TGCGCCAGCAGCCAACGGGGAAGAGGCTCCTACGAGCAGTACTTC
CASSQRGRGSYEQYF
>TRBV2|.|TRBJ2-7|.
TGTGCCAGCAGTCAGGGTTCGGACTACGAGCAGTACTTC
CASSQGSDYEQYF
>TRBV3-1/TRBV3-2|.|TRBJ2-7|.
TGTGCCAGCAGCCCCCTCCACGGAGGCTACGAGCAGTACTTC
CASSPLHGGYEQYF
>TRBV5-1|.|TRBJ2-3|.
TGCGCCAGCAGCGTGGGGGCTGGTACAGATACGCAGTATTTT
CASSVGAGTDTQYF
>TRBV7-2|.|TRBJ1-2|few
TGTGCCAGCAGCCCTGATCCAGGGTTTAACTATGGCTACACCTTC
CASSPDPGFNYGYTF
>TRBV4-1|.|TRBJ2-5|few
TGCGCCAGCAGCCCCAGAAATGGCCGGGTGGCGGAGACCCAGTACTTC
CASSPRNGRVAETQYF
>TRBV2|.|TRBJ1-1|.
TGTGCCAGCAGCTCAGGAACGGACACTGAAGCTTTCTTT
CASSSGTDTEAFF
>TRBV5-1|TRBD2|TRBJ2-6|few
TGCGCCAGCAGCATGAGGGGCGGGAGCTCTGGGGCCAACGTCCTGACTTTC
CASSMRGGSSGANVLTF
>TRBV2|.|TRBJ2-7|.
TGTGCCAGCAGTGGGTACGCCGGCTCCTACGAGCAGTACTTC
CASSGYAGSYEQYF
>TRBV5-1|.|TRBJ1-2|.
TGCGCCAGCAGCTTGGAGGCGGGTTTGGGCTACACCTTC
CASSLEAGLGYTF
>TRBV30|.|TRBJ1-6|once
TGTGCCTGGAGTAAGACGGGTTCACCCCTCCACTTT
CAWSKTGSPLHF
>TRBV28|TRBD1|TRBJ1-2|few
TGTGCCAGCAAACGTCAGGGGGCGAACTATGGCTACACCTTC
CASKRQGANYGYTF
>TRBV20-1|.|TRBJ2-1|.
TGCAGTGCTCATCTAAAAGTTGGGCAGTTCTTC
CSAHLKVGQFF
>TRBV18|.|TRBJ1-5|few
TGTGCCAGCTCACCAACAGGGAATCAGCCCCAGCATTTT
CASSPTGNQPQHF
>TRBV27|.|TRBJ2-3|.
TGTGCCAGCCTGCCTTTTGGGGGCAAACTGTACACAGATACGCAGTATTTT
CASLPFGGKLYTDTQYF
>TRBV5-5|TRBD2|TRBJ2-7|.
TGTGCCAGCAGCGGAGGACTAGCAAAGCAGTACGAGCAGTACTTC
CASSGGLAKQYEQYF
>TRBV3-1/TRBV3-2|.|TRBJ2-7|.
TGTGCCAGCAGCCAAGCCCGCCGGTATGAGGCGATTTCCTACGAGCAGTACTTC
CASSQARRYEAISYEQYF
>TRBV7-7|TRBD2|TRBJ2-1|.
TGTGCCAGCAGCCTTGGGCTAGCGGCCTACAATGAGCAGTTCTTC
CASSLGLAAYNEQFF
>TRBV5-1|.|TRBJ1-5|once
TGCGCCAGCAGCTTGGCTGGGGGGGACCAGCCCCAGCATTTT
CASSLAGGDQPQHF
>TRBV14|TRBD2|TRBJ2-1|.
TGTGCCAGCAGCCAAGGACGGCTAGCGGTTTACAATGAGCAGTTCTTC
CASSQGRLAVYNEQFF
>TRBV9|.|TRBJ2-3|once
TGTGCCAGCAGCGCCCTGGGGACAACAGATACGCAGTATTTT
CASSALGTTDTQYF
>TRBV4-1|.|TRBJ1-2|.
TGCGCCAGCAGCCAGCACGGAGGGGCGAGTGGCTACACCTTC
CASSQHGGASGYTF
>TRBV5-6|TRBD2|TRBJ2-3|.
TGTGCCAGCAGCTTGCAGACTAGCGGGGGCAGCACAGATACGCAGTATTTT
CASSLQTSGGSTDTQYF
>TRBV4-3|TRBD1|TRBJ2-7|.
TGCGCCAGCAGCCAAGATCTCGGAGGACAGGGCACCTACGAGCAGTACTTC
CASSQDLGGQGTYEQYF
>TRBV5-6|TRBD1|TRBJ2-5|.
TGTGCCAGCAGCTTGGTAAAAGGGGGCGAGACCCAGTACTTC
CASSLVKGGETQYF
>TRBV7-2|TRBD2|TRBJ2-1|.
TGTGCCAGCAGCTTAGCGGGACTAGCGAGACCACGAGGATACAATGAGCAGTTCTTC
CASSLAGLARPRGYNEQFF
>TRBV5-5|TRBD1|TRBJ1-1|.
TGTGCCAGCAGCTTGCGGCAGGGGGAATACTCTGAAGCTTTCTTT
CASSLRQGEYSEAFF
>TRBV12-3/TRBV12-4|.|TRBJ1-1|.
TGTGCCAGCAGTTTATCCATGAACACTGAAGCTTTCTTT
CASSLSMNTEAFF